The 21 T cell receptor beta chains below come from one sample, sequenced in a study of shared clonotypes between healthy human individuals. Sequenced by immunoSEQ multiplex PCR; TCRdb stores in-frame clones only, minus some. Of approximately 100,000 clones detected, less than 75% appear once; the ten largest clones hold approximately 23%. The sample taken for sequencing was memory CD8+ T cells sorted from blood. This sample's subset: CD45RO+ cells pooled with CCR7-negative TemRA cells. The origin of the receptors is a woman in her thirties in good health.

The chain is built from TRBV6-1 and TRBJ2-3; D remains ambiguous. The germline gives CDR1 MNHNS, CDR2 SASEGT. V gave up 3 bases and J gave up 3 bases, with 10 bases separating them. The length of the CDR3 is 14 residues. The CDR3 coding sequence is TGTGCCAGCAGTGAGGACCAAAAGACAGATACGCAGTATTTT. Its protein is CASSEDQKTDTQYF.

On this clone itself: The sample contains more than one DNA sequence encoding this CDR3. The V gene is TRBV6-4, the J gene TRBJ2-3; perhaps TRBD2 as D (5 bases). The V gene's germline CDR1 is MRHNA and CDR2 SNTAGT. V was pared by 6 bases and J by 3 bases, with 10 bases between. CDR3 size: 13 residues. The CDR3 sequence is CASSLSGTDTQYF. The CDR3 nucleotides are TGTGCCAGCAGCCTCTCGGGGACAGATACGCAGTATTTT.

This clone was counted between two and nine times. The chain links TRBV7-3 to TRBJ2-2, with D maybe TRBD1 (5 bases). Germline V gene sequence: CDR1 SGHTA, CDR2 FQGTGA. Trimming took 5 bases from V and 7 from J, leaving 14 bases between them. The CDR3 has 14 amino acids. This chain's CDR3 is CASSATQGGGELFF. The CDR3 region has the DNA TGTGCCAGCAGCGCGACCCAGGGTGGCGGGGAGCTGTTTTTT.

The chain has TRBV7-2 and TRBJ2-5, with 8 bases matching TRBD1. Germline V gene lookup returns CDR1 SGHTA and CDR2 FQGNSA. The trim removed 5 bases at V and 4 bases at J, leaving 6 bases unmatched. CDR3 length equals 14 residues. The CDR3: CASSPDREAETQYF. The CDR3 DNA reads TGTGCCAGCAGCCCGGACAGGGAGGCAGAGACCCAGTACTTC. The variable domain in full, with the rest retrieved from reference TRBV7-2 and TRBJ2-5, is GAGVSQSPSNKVTEKGKDVELRCDPISGHTALYWYRQSLGQGLEFLIYFQGNSAPDKSGLPSDRFSAERTGGSVSTLTIQRTQQEDSAVYLCASSPDREAETQYFGPGTRLLVL.

J is TRBJ2-7 and V is TRBV5-1; TRBD1 agrees at 11 bases. Germline V gene lookup returns CDR1 SGHRS and CDR2 YFSETQ. CDR3 length equals 15 residues. The junction had 6 bases not matched to a gene; V was cut back by 4 bases and J by 3 bases. The CDR3 reads CASSDRTGGVYEQYF. CDR3 in DNA: TGCGCCAGCAGCGATCGGACAGGGGGCGTCTACGAGCAGTACTTC.

V usage is TRBV7-7 and J usage is TRBJ2-5; a possible D gene is TRBD1 (5 bases). Per the germline V gene, CDR1 is SSHAT and CDR2 is FNYEAQ (reference sequence). V lost 2 bases to trimming and J lost 4 bases, with 11 bases between them. The CDR3 runs to 14 residues. CDR3 amino acids: CASSLYSGIETQYF. CDR3 coding DNA: TGTGCCAGCAGCTTATATTCAGGGATAGAGACCCAGTACTTC.

This clone has more than one count but fewer than ten. The chain employs TRBV2 and TRBJ2-5; 10 bases align to TRBD2. Germline values: CDR1 SNHLY, CDR2 FYNNEI. The ends lost 4 bases at V and 5 bases at J; junction bases unmatched: 10. The CDR3 contains 16 residues. For the CDR3, the DNA is TGTGCCAGCAGTGTGGGTCTAGCGGGAGTCATGGAGACCCAGTACTTC. Its protein is CASSVGLAGVMETQYF.

This clone was counted only a few times. The chain couples TRBV7-9 to TRBJ1-2; D gene uncertain. Trimming pared 3 bases from V and 2 bases from J, leaving 7 bases between. Germline V gives CDR1 SEHNR, CDR2 FQNEAQ (reference sequence). The CDR3 is 13 residues long. CDR3 nucleotides: TGTGCCAGCAGCTTCCACGAAAACTATGGCTACACCTTC. Encoded protein: CASSFHENYGYTF. Supplemented by reference TRBV7-9 and TRBJ1-2, the full variable domain reads DTGVSQNPRHKITKRGQNVTFRCDPISEHNRLYWYRQTLGQGPEFLTYFQNEAQLEKSRLLSDRFSAERPKGSFSTLEIQRTEQGDSAMYLCASSFHENYGYTFGSGTRLTVV.

This rearrangement joins TRBV27 to TRBJ2-3; perhaps D is TRBD1 or TRBD2 (5 bases each). The germline V gene encodes CDR1 MNHEY and CDR2 SMNVEV (reference sequence). The CDR3 contains 16 residues. V was trimmed by 5 bases and J by 2 bases, leaving 17 bases between them. The chain's CDR3 is CASSPSDVGTTDTQYF. The DNA of the CDR3 is TGTGCCAGCAGTCCCTCCGATGTGGGGACCACAGATACGCAGTATTTT.

In this sample, this clone turned up once. This chain uses TRBV2 with TRBJ1-5, with a tentative D call TRBD1 (6 bases). The CDR3 length is 15 residues. Germline CDR1 reads SNHLY; CDR2 reads FYNNEI. The V and J ends lost 8 bases and 0 bases respectively, with 14 bases between them. The CDR3 region is CASSGQHYSNQPQHF. The CDR3 coding sequence is TGTGCCAGCTCGGGACAACATTATAGCAATCAGCCCCAGCATTTT. Complete variable domain (other parts from reference TRBV2 and TRBJ1-5): EPEVTQTPSHQVTQMGQEVILRCVPISNHLYFYWYRQILGQKVEFLVSFYNNEISEKSEIFDDQFSVERPDGSNFTLKIRSTKLEDSAMYFCASSGQHYSNQPQHFGDGTRLSIL.

In nucleotides, the CDR3 is TGCAGCGTTCACAGGCCCCGGGGCAATGAGCAGTTCTTC. Its protein product is CSVHRPRGNEQFF. The chain is built from TRBV29-1 and TRBJ2-1; D possibly uses TRBD1 or TRBD2 (5 bases each). Trimming pared 5 bases from V and 6 bases from J, leaving 14 bases between. The CDR3 sequence is 13 residues long. The germline V gene encodes CDR1 SQVTM and CDR2 ANQGSEA.

The J gene is TRBJ2-1, the V gene TRBV5-1; 10 bases are a match to TRBD2. Germline CDR1 SGHRS, CDR2 YFSETQ. The ends lost 7 bases at V and 7 bases at J; junction bases unmatched: 17. The CDR3 extends over 17 amino acids. CDR3 region: CASRRTSGTKDVNEQFF. DNA for the CDR3: TGCGCCAGCCGGAGGACTAGCGGAACAAAAGATGTGAATGAGCAGTTCTTC.

The chain is built from TRBV20-1 and TRBJ1-1; no clear D. From germline, CDR1 is DFQATT and CDR2 SNEGSKA (reference sequence). With 1 base removed from V and 6 bases from J, the gap between germline ends came to 6 bases. The CDR3 is 11 amino acids. The CDR3 DNA reads as TGCAGTGCTAGAGCTCCGCCTGAAGCTTTCTTT. Translating gives CSARAPPEAFF.

The chain links TRBV25-1 to TRBJ2-1; 7 positions match TRBD2. The CDR3 length is 14 residues. Germline V CDR1 and CDR2: MGHDK, SYGVNS. After removal of 4 bases from V and 8 bases from J, the junction contained 8 bases not matched to a gene. The CDR3 DNA follows: TGTGCCAGCAGTGGGTGGACTAGTGGGCATGAGCAGTTCTTC. Protein sequence: CASSGWTSGHEQFF. Full variable domain (missing parts from reference TRBV25-1 and TRBJ2-1): EADIYQTPRYLVIGTGKKITLECSQTMGHDKMYWYQQDPGMELHLIHYSYGVNSTEKGDLSSESTVSRIRTEHFPLTLESARPSHTSQYLCASSGWTSGHEQFFGPGTRLTVL.

J is TRBJ2-7 and V is TRBV7-9; D gene unclear. This CDR3 region has 12 residues. The germline V gene has CDR1 SEHNR and CDR2 FQNEAQ (reference sequence). The germline V and J ends were trimmed by 5 bases and 3 bases, with 8 bases remaining between them. The CDR3 reads CASSPHHYEQYF. The CDR3 bases are TGTGCCAGCAGCCCCCACCACTACGAGCAGTACTTC.

The rearrangement uses TRBV13 and TRBJ2-4, with D perhaps matching TRBD1 (6 bases). The CDR3 is 16 residues long. The ends were cut back, 1 base at V and 3 bases at J, with 13 bases in the middle. Germline V CDR1 and CDR2: PRHDT, FYEKMQ (reference sequence). CDR3 sequence (DNA): TGTGCCAGCAGCTTAGAAGGGGGACATGACAAAAACATTCAGTACTTC. It specifies CASSLEGGHDKNIQYF.

This chain links TRBV4-1 with TRBJ2-7; D not certain. V was trimmed by 0 bases and J by 5 bases, leaving 17 bases between them. Germline V CDR1 and CDR2: MGHRA, YSYEKL. The CDR3 covers 16 residues. The CDR3 DNA sequence: TGCGCCAGCAGCCAAGACTACCTCCCAGCTGACGACGAGCAGTACTTC. This codes for CASSQDYLPADDEQYF.

In nucleotides, the CDR3 is TGTGCCAGCAGCAGACAGGGGTCGGGTGGAAACACCATATATTTT. Protein sequence: CASSRQGSGGNTIYF. The V gene is TRBV13, the J gene TRBJ1-3; TRBD1 aligns across 8 bases. The CDR3 loop spans 15 amino acids. Germline V gene sequence: CDR1 PRHDT, CDR2 FYEKMQ (reference sequence). With 5 bases clipped from V and 3 bases from J, the junction kept 6 bases outside the gene matches.

As regards this clone: Other DNA sequences in the sample encode the same CDR3. This chain joins TRBV19 and TRBJ1-1; D not resolved. The V end lost 0 bases, the J end lost 5 bases, and 7 bases lay between the germline ends. The length of the CDR3 is 13 residues. Germline V gene data show CDR1 as LNHDA and CDR2 as SQIVND (reference sequence). The CDR3 region is CASSIDLGTEAFF. As DNA, the CDR3 is TGTGCCAGTAGTATAGATCTAGGGACTGAAGCTTTCTTT. The whole variable domain, filled in from reference TRBV19 and TRBJ1-1, reads DGGITQSPKYLFRKEGQNVTLSCEQNLNHDAMYWYRQDPGQGLRLIYYSQIVNDFQKGDIAEGYSVSREKKESFPLTVTSAQKNPTAFYLCASSIDLGTEAFFGQGTRLTVV.

The V and J genes are TRBV5-4 and TRBJ2-7; D gene unclear. Germline-derived CDR1 and CDR2 are SGHNT and YYREEE (reference sequence). The V end lost 1 base, the J end lost 6 bases, and 11 bases lay between the germline ends. The CDR3 spans 13 residues. The CDR3 here is CASSLWPFSEQYF. The CDR3 DNA follows: TGTGCCAGCAGCTTGTGGCCCTTTTCCGAGCAGTACTTC.

This clone was picked up a small number of times. The chain carries TRBV27 and TRBJ2-1; TRBD2 matches 11 bases. Germline V CDR1 and CDR2: MNHEY, SMNVEV (reference sequence). V was pared by 5 bases and J by 9 bases, with 9 bases of the junction left unmatched. The CDR3 spans 15 residues. For the CDR3, the DNA is TGTGCCAGCAGTCCCTCAACTAGCGGGAGTCGTGAGCAGTTCTTC. It encodes CASSPSTSGSREQFF.